Listed here is a single T cell receptor (beta chain). Its antigen is unidentified. The data stem from a study of cytomegalovirus exposure and HLA in healthy donors. Study summary: A prior analysis found around 110 million unique TCR beta sequences from 150 million to 200 million T cells. Study findings and constraints: Most TCR sequences were uncommon, yet certain public TCRs appeared in many donors. Presence/absence results assume similar sequencing depth per donor, which may not hold.

This CDR3 is 14 amino acids long. CDR1 SGHNT and CDR2 YENEEA come from the germline V gene. V shed 4 bases and J shed 8 bases, with 14 bases lying between them. PCR primers comprised 60 Vbeta and 13 Jbeta primers. Measured with immunoSEQ multiplex PCR; TCRdb has only the in-frame clones, and not every one. Of 150,000 to 200,000 clones detected, around 81% appear once; the ten largest clones hold about 2.2%. The rearrangement links TRBV11-3 to TRBJ2-2; D call uncertain. Material for sequencing was PBMCs. The receptor was isolated from a woman aged 25 to 39 in good health and CMV-seronegative. This CDR3 is CASSSQPEKGELFF. CDR3 DNA: TGTGCCAGCAGCTCCCAACCCGAGAAGGGGGAGCTGTTTTTT.